Following are 2 T cell receptor beta chains from one sample sequenced in a study of blood T cell repertoires in COVID-19. Generated by immunoSEQ multiplex PCR, the TCRdb table keeps only in-frame clones and is missing some. This sample has approximately 90,000 clones, with approximately 80% found just once. Sample: peripheral blood. These receptors were obtained from a man between 65 and 79 years old with COVID-19, enrolled during active disease.

The chain links TRBV7-2 to TRBJ1-1, with 8 bases identical to TRBD1. With V trimmed by 0 bases and J by 8 bases, 5 bases remained unmatched. The CDR3 has 14 amino acids. Germline CDR1 SGHTA, CDR2 FQGNSA. Here the CDR3 DNA reads TGTGCCAGCAGCTTAGCAGGGACAGGAGCCGAAGCTTTCTTT. Translated: CASSLAGTGAEAFF.

This sequence joins TRBV6-6 and TRBJ2-1; D is unclear. The CDR3 is made up of 16 amino acids. CDR1 is MNHNY and CDR2 is SVGAGI in the germline V gene (reference sequence). Trimming took off 2 bases at V and 0 bases at J, with 11 bases between the two ends. DNA of the CDR3: TGTGCCAGCAGTTACCGGCGAGGAGCCTCCTACAATGAGCAGTTCTTC. It codes for CASSYRRGASYNEQFF.